These 2 T cell receptor beta chains originate from one sample sequenced in a study of blood T cell repertoires in COVID-19. This table comes from immunoSEQ multiplex PCR, and its TCRdb copy is limited to in-frame clones, with some not included. This table holds some 100,000 clones, roughly 92% found once. Sample: peripheral blood. Receptor source: an older man with acute or convalescent COVID-19.

The V call is TRBV15, the J call TRBJ1-4; 11 bases align to TRBD1. The length of the CDR3 is 18 residues. The germline CDR1 and CDR2 sequences are LNHNV and YYDKDF (reference sequence). V dropped 3 bases and J dropped 1; count of bases not matched to a gene: 7. In DNA form, the CDR3 reads TGTGCCACCAGCAGGGTCGGGACAGGGGGAGTAACTAATGAAAAACTGTTTTTT. It encodes CATSRVGTGGVTNEKLFF.

Remarks on this clone: This sample includes further DNA sequences coding for the same CDR3. V usage is TRBV30 and J usage is TRBJ1-2; D is perhaps TRBD1 (6 bases). The length of the CDR3 is 14 residues. Trimming shortened V by 0 bases and J by 1 base, and 9 bases separated the two germline ends. The germline V gene encodes CDR1 GTSNPN and CDR2 SVGIG (reference sequence). The CDR3 is CAWSVQGSNYGYTF. The CDR3 bases are TGTGCCTGGAGTGTTCAGGGGAGTAACTATGGCTACACCTTC.